The source of this T cell receptor (beta chain) is a study of CD8+CD57+ T cells in acquired aplastic anemia. Study-wide background: Sorted CD4+ and CD8+ cells yielded DNA averaging around 3.2 ug. In CD4+ cells, healthy donors produced an average of about 10 million reads.

Of note for this clonotype: Its antigen remains unknown.

Trimming took 5 bases from V and 8 from J, leaving 19 bases between them. In germline, CDR1 is MNHNS, CDR2 SASEGT. This CDR3 contains 15 residues. Profiling of TCR beta VDJ combinations and CDR3 sequences used genomic DNA as template. TCRdb processed the reads anew with MiXCR; each CDR3 protein has one entry. This sample has approximately 99,000 distinct CDR3 sequences; around 50% occur once, and the top ten carry under 35%. Overall study results and limits: Patients and controls shared around 30 CD8+ CDR3 sequences.

Sample: sorted CD4+, CD8+, or CD8+CD57+ T cells (not recorded which) from PBMCs. J is TRBJ2-1 and V is TRBV6-1; D remains unclear. This TCR was recovered from a human donor in good health, serving as a control. CDR3 amino acids: CASSRRDAPRDEQFF. The DNA of the CDR3 is TGTGCCAGCAGTCGCCGAGACGCCCCAAGGGATGAGCAGTTCTTC.